This TCR beta chain was captured in a study of control samples from healthy donors and cancer patients. CDR1 is ENHRY and CDR2 is SYGVKD in the germline V gene. The CDR3 is 15 residues long. The V segment lost 4 bases and the J segment 5 bases; nucleotides outside the gene matches: 6. Only in-frame clones appear in the TCRdb table, and some are missing; sequencing was by immunoSEQ multiplex PCR. The sample has about 120,000 clones, 80% to 90% seen once. The sequence was collected from a man aged 25 to 45 in good health. What was sequenced was blood. The chain uses TRBV10-3 and TRBJ2-3; 10 bases are shared with TRBD2. CDR3 sequence (DNA): TGTGCCATCAGTGGGGTTAGCGGGGGGTTAGATACGCAGTATTTT. It yields the protein CAISGVSGGLDTQYF.